The 15 T cell receptor beta chains presented below share a single source sample, sequenced in a study of cytomegalovirus exposure and HLA in healthy donors. Vbeta (60) and Jbeta (13) primers were used in the PCR. Profiled with immunoSEQ multiplex PCR; TCRdb holds only in-frame clones, not every one. Of around 190,000 clones in the sample, around 81% were seen once. Sequencing input: PBMCs. All receptors come from a man aged 18 to 29 in good health and CMV-seronegative.

This clone was detected a few times. J is TRBJ2-7 and V is TRBV30; 7 bases are a match to TRBD2. The V and J ends lost 8 bases and 6 bases, in that order; junction bases with no gene match: 7. Germline values: CDR1 GTSNPN, CDR2 SVGIG (reference sequence). This CDR3 spans 11 amino acids. CDR3 sequence (DNA): TGTGCCCTGGAGCGGGAAAGCGAGCAGTACTTC. Its translation: CALERESEQYF.

The gene calls are TRBV4-2 and TRBJ2-3; 11 bases are a match to TRBD2. The junction had 11 bases not matched to a gene; V was cut back by 4 bases and J by 2 bases. CDR1 LGHNA and CDR2 YNFKEQ come from the germline V gene. CDR3 length equals 18 residues. CDR3: CASSPLGTSGDYTDTQYF. The CDR3 DNA reads TGTGCCAGCAGCCCCTTAGGGACTAGCGGAGATTACACAGATACGCAGTATTTT.

The gene calls are TRBV28 and TRBJ1-6; 10 bases map to TRBD1. J was trimmed by 5 bases and V by 4 bases; bases with no gene match: 2. The length of the CDR3 is 15 residues. Germline CDR1 reads MDHEN; CDR2 reads SYDVKM. The CDR3 reads CASSSGTGDNSPLHF. The CDR3, as DNA: TGTGCCAGCAGTTCCGGGACAGGGGATAATTCACCCCTCCACTTT.

The V gene is TRBV9, the J gene TRBJ2-5; tentative D call: TRBD2 (5 bases). Germline values: CDR1 SGDLS, CDR2 YYNGEE. The germline V and J ends were trimmed by 4 bases and 3 bases, with 10 bases remaining between them. This CDR3 comprises 13 residues. CDR3 sequence: CASSPSHKETQYF. The CDR3 region has the DNA TGTGCCAGCAGCCCTAGCCATAAAGAGACCCAGTACTTC.

The DNA for the CDR3 is TGTGCCAGCAGCCAACAAGGTGTGGTTAGCGCGGGGCAGTTCTTC. Its protein product is CASSQQGVVSAGQFF. The chain employs TRBV14 and TRBJ2-1, with D maybe TRBD2 (5 bases). Germline loops: CDR1 SGHDN, CDR2 FVKESK. V was clipped by 2 bases and J by 12 bases, with 20 bases between them. This CDR3 comprises 15 residues.

The chain joins TRBV18 to TRBJ1-3; TRBD1 is a possible D gene (6 bases). CDR1 is KGHSH and CDR2 is LQKENI in the germline V gene. There are 14 residues in the CDR3. V was cut by 2 bases and J by 4 bases, with 9 bases left in between. This chain's CDR3 is CASSPGGHGNTIYF. CDR3 DNA: TGTGCCAGCTCACCAGGGGGACACGGAAACACCATATATTTT.

The chain couples TRBV7-3 to TRBJ2-1; 9 bases are shared with TRBD2. This CDR3 is built from 16 residues. Germline V CDR1 and CDR2: SGHTA, FQGTGA. V lost 5 bases to trimming and J lost 7 bases; unmatched junction nucleotides: 12. CDR3 region: CASSPQGGLAVNEQFF. In DNA form, the CDR3 reads TGTGCCAGCAGCCCGCAGGGGGGACTAGCAGTAAATGAGCAGTTCTTC.

This clone came up once. Mismatch with germline at one junction end may stem from a read error. The gene calls are TRBV25-1 and TRBJ2-6; a possible D gene is TRBD1 (6 bases). This CDR3 has 16 amino acids. CDR1 MGHDK and CDR2 SYGVNS come from the germline V gene. The CDR3 bases are TGTGCCAGCAGTGACTCAACAGGGTCTGGGGCCAACGGCCTGACTTTC. Translating it yields CASSDSTGSGANGLTF. The entire variable domain, with the rest obtained from reference TRBV25-1 and TRBJ2-6, is as follows: EADIYQTPRYLVIGTGKKITLECSQTMGHDKMYWYQQDPGMELHLIHYSYGVNSTEKGDLSSESTVSRIRTEHFPLTLESARPSHTSQYLCASSDSTGSGANGLTFGAGSRLTVL.

CDR3 residues: CASRTGQVGNQPQHF. CDR3 nucleotide sequence: TGTGCCAGCAGGACCGGACAGGTCGGCAATCAGCCCCAGCATTTT. This chain connects TRBV2 to TRBJ1-5; 7 bases match TRBD1. Trimming removed 6 bases from V and 2 bases from J; junction bases left unmatched: 7. Germline CDR1 SNHLY, CDR2 FYNNEI. The CDR3 runs to 15 residues.

The chain links TRBV30 to TRBJ1-3; D is uncertain. From germline, CDR1 is GTSNPN and CDR2 SVGIG (reference sequence). V dropped 2 bases and J dropped 5 bases, with 7 bases sitting between them. The CDR3 runs 12 residues. The chain's CDR3 is CAWSMARNTIYF. The CDR3 DNA reads as TGTGCCTGGAGTATGGCACGAAACACCATATATTTT.

The chain is built from TRBV9 and TRBJ2-6; no clear D gene. The CDR3 totals 16 residues. Germline V gene data show CDR1 as SGDLS and CDR2 as YYNGEE. With 4 bases removed from V and 0 bases from J, the gap between germline ends came to 11 bases. CDR3 in DNA: TGTGCCAGCAGCCCCGCCACTTACTCTGGGGCCAACGTCCTGACTTTC. Amino acids: CASSPATYSGANVLTF.

The gene calls are TRBV4-3 and TRBJ1-6; TRBD1 matches 7 bases. The germline V gene encodes CDR1 LGHNA and CDR2 YSLEER. The CDR3 is made up of 15 amino acids. V was clipped by 2 bases and J by 7 bases; unmatched bases: 5. DNA for the CDR3: TGCGCCAGCAGCCAAAACAGGGGTAGGAATTCACCCCTCCACTTT. Translation gives CASSQNRGRNSPLHF.

The chain recombines TRBV5-1 with TRBJ2-1; 7 bases agree with TRBD2. The V segment lost 4 bases and the J segment 14 bases; nucleotides outside the gene matches: 18. This CDR3 region has 15 residues. Germline V gene sequence: CDR1 SGHRS, CDR2 YFSETQ. CDR3 in amino acids: CASSGGLGAQPIKFF. The CDR3 nucleotides read TGCGCCAGCAGCGGCGGACTAGGGGCCCAACCGATCAAGTTCTTC.

The rearrangement links TRBV5-8 to TRBJ1-2; D remains unclear. The CDR3 spans 14 residues. The V end was cut by 0 bases, the J end by 1 base, with 7 bases between. Germline CDR1 and CDR2: SGHTS and YDEGEE. DNA of the CDR3: TGTGCCAGCAGCTTGGTTATTCTTAACTATGGCTACACCTTC. Residues: CASSLVILNYGYTF.

V is TRBV5-4 and J is TRBJ2-5; possibly TRBD1 for D (6 bases). This CDR3 has 14 residues. V lost 2 bases, J lost 0 bases, and 8 bases lay in between. Germline assignment: CDR1 SGHNT and CDR2 YYREEE (reference sequence). CDR3: CASSFGQNQETQYF. The CDR3 coding sequence is TGTGCCAGCAGCTTCGGACAGAACCAAGAGACCCAGTACTTC.